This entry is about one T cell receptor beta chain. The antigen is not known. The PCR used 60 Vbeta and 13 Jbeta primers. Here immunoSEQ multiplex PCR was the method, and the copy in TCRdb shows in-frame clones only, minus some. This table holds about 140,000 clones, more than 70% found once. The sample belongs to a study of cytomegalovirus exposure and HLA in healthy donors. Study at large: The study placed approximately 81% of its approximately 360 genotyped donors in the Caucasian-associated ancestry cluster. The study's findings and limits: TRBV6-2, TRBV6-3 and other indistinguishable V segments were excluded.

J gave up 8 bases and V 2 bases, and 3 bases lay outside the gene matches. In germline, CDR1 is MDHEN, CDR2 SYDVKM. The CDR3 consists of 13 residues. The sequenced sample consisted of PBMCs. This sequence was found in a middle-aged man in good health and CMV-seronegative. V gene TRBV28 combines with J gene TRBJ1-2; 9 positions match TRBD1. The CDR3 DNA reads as TGTGCCAGCAGTTTAAACAGGGGGCGGGGCTACACCTTC. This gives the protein CASSLNRGRGYTF.